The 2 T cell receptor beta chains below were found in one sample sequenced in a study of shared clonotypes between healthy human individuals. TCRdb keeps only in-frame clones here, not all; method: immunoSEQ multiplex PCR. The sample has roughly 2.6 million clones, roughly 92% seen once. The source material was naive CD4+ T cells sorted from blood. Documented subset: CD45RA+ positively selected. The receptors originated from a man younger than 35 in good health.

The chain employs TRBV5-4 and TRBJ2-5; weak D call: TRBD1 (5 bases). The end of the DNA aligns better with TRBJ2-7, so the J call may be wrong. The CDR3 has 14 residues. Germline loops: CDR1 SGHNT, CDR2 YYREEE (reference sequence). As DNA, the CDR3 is TGTGCCAGCAGCTTGCAGGGCCCGCCGTACGAGCAGTACTTC. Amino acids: CASSLQGPPYEQYF.

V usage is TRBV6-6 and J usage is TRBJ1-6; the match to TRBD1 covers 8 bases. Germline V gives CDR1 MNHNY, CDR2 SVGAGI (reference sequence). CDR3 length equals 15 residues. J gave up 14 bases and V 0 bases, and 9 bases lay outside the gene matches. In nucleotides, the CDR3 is TGTGCCAGCAGTTACTCAAGGCAGGGGGCGGCTGCCCTCCACTTT. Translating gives CASSYSRQGAAALHF.